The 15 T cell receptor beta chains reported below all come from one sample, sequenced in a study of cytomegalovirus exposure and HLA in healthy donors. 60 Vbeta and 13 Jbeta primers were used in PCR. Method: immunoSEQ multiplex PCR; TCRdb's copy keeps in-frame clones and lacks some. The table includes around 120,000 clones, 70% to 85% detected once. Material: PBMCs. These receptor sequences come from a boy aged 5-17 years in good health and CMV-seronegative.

CDR3 DNA: TGTGCCAGTAGTATCCCGCGGGGGCAGAGCAATCAGCCCCAGCATTTT. This encodes CASSIPRGQSNQPQHF. The chain combines TRBV19 with TRBJ1-5; the D gene is possibly TRBD1 (6 bases). The length of the CDR3 is 16 residues. Trimming removed 3 bases from V and 1 base from J, with 13 bases in between. Germline values: CDR1 LNHDA, CDR2 SQIVND (reference sequence).

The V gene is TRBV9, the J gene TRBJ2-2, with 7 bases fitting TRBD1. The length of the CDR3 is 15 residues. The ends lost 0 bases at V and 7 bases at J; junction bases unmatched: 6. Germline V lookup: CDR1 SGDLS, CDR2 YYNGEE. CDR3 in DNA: TGTGCCAGCAGCGTAGAGAGAGGGGGCCTCGGGGAGCTGTTTTTT. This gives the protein CASSVERGGLGELFF.

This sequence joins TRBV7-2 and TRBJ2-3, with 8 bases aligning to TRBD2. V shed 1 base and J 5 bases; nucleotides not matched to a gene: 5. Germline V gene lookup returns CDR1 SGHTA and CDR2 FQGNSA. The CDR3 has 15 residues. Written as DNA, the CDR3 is TGTGCCAGCAGCTTAGACGGGGGGGCCGGAGATACGCAGTATTTT. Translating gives CASSLDGGAGDTQYF.

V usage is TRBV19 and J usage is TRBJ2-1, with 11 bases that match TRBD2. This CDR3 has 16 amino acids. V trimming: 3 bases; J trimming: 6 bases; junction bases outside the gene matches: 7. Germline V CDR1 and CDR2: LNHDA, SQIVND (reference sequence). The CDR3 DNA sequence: TGTGCCAGTAGTATCAGGGGACTAGCGGAGCTCAATGAGCAGTTCTTC. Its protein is CASSIRGLAELNEQFF.

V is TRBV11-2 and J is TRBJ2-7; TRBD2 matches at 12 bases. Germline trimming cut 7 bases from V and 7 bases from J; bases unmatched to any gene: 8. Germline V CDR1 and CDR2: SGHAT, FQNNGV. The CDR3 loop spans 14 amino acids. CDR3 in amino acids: CASIGLAGLREQYF. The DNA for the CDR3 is TGTGCCAGCATCGGACTAGCGGGACTCCGGGAGCAGTACTTC.

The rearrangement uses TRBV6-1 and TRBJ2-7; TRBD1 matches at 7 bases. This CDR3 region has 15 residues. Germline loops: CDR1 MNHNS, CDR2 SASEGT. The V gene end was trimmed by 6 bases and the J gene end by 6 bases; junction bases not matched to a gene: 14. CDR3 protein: CASSPYGQALAEQYF. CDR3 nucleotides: TGTGCCAGCAGCCCTTACGGACAGGCCCTAGCCGAGCAGTACTTC.

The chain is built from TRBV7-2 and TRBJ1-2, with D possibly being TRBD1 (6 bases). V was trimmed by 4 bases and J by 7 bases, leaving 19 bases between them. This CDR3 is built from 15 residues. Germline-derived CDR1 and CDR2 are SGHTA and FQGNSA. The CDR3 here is CASSSGSDSALGYTF. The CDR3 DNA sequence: TGTGCCAGCAGCTCAGGCTCGGACAGTGCTCTTGGCTACACCTTC.

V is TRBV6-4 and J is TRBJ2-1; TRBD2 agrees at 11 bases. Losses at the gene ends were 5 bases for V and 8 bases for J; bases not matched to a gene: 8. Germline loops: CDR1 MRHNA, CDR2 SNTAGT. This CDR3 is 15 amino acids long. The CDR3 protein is CASSLTSGSRDEQFF. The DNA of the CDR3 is TGTGCCAGCAGTCTTACTAGCGGGAGTCGCGATGAGCAGTTCTTC.

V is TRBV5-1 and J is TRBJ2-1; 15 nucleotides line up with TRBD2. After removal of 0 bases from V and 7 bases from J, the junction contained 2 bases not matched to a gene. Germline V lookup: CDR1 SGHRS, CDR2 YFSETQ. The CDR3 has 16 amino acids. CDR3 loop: CASSLGGTSGRNEQFF. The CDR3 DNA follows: TGCGCCAGCAGCTTGGGCGGGACTAGCGGGAGGAATGAGCAGTTCTTC.

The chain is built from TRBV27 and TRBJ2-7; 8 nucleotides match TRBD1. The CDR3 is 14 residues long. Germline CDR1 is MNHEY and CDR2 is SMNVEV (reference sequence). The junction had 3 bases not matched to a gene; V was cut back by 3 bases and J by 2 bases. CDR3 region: CASSFGTGAYEQYF. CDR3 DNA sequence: TGTGCCAGCAGTTTCGGGACAGGAGCCTACGAGCAGTACTTC.

The CDR3 spells CASSYTISYEQYF. The CDR3 bases are TGTGCCAGTAGTTACACGATCTCCTACGAGCAGTACTTC. This rearrangement joins TRBV19 to TRBJ2-7; D call uncertain. V was trimmed by 5 bases and J by 0 bases, leaving 8 bases between them. CDR1 LNHDA and CDR2 SQIVND come from the germline V gene (reference sequence). The CDR3 has 13 residues.

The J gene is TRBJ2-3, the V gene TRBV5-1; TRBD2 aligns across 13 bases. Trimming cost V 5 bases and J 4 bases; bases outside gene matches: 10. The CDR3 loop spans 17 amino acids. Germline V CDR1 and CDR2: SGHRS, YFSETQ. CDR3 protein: CASRTGLAGVEADTQYF. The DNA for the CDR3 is TGCGCCAGCAGAACCGGACTAGCGGGAGTCGAGGCAGATACGCAGTATTTT.

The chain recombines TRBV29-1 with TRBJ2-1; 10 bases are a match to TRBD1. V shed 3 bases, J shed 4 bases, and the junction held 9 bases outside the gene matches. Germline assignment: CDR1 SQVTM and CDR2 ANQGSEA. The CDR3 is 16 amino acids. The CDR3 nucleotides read TGCAGCGTTGAGGGACAGGGGAGCGGGGAATACAATGAGCAGTTCTTC. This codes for CSVEGQGSGEYNEQFF.

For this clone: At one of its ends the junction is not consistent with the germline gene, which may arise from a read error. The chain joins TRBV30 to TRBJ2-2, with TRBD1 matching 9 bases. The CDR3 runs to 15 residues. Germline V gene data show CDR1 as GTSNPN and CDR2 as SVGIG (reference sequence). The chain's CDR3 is CAWNLGTGNAGELFF. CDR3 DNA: TGTGCCTGGAACCTCGGGACAGGGAACGCCGGGGAGCTGTTTTTT. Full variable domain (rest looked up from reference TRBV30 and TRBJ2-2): SQTIHQWPATLVQPVGSPLSLECTVEGTSNPNLYWYRQAAGRGLQLLFYSVGIGQISSEVPQNLSASRPQDRQFILSSKKLLLSDSGFYLCAWNLGTGNAGELFFGEGSRLTVL.

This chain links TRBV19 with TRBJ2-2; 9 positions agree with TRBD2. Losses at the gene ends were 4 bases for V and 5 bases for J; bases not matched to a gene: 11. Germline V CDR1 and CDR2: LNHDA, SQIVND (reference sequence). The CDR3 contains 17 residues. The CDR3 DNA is TGTGCCAGTAGTACGACGCCGGGACTAGCAGGAACCGGGGAGCTGTTTTTT. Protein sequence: CASSTTPGLAGTGELFF.